This T cell receptor beta chain originates from a study of blood T cell repertoires in COVID-19. Trimming took 7 bases from V and 9 from J; bases not matched to a gene: 7. The CDR3 totals 13 residues. Germline V gene data show CDR1 as LGHDT and CDR2 as YNNKEL (reference sequence). Generated by immunoSEQ multiplex PCR, the TCRdb table keeps only in-frame clones and is missing some. The repertoire has about 66,000 clones, around 93% of them found once; the top ten carry less than 8%. V is TRBV3-1 (or the pseudogene TRBV3-2) and J is TRBJ2-4, with 9 positions matching TRBD1. The sample consisted of peripheral blood. This receptor was identified in a human donor in a cohort sampled during active COVID-19. The CDR3 DNA sequence: TGTGCCAGCAAGGACAGGGGTTTCGGCATTCAGTACTTC. This encodes CASKDRGFGIQYF.